The TCR beta chain described here comes from a study of OX40 agonist ivuxolimab in advanced cancers. Study-wide results and caveats: Among the lowest levels of clonal expansion were found in partial responders at 0.1-3.0 mg/kg.

The CDR3 is made up of 14 amino acids. The ends were cut back, 3 bases at V and 5 bases at J, with 13 bases in the middle. CDR1 and CDR2 (germline): MRHNA, SNTAGT. Here immunoSEQ multiplex PCR was the method, and the copy in TCRdb shows in-frame clones only, minus some. The data contain 57,000 or so clones, 93% of them singletons. As regards this clone: Its antigen is as yet unknown.

The TCR originated in an adult with an advanced solid tumor such as melanoma, head and neck, liver or kidney cancer. J is TRBJ1-2 and V is TRBV6-4; no clear D gene. Sequencing was performed on CD4+ or CD8+ T cells sorted from blood, taken in a trial of the OX40 agonist ivuxolimab. The CDR3 loop is CASSEGGPGYGYTF. The CDR3 coding sequence is TGTGCCAGCAGTGAAGGCGGTCCGGGATATGGCTACACCTTC.